This is a list of T cell receptor beta chains from one sample in a study of graft-versus-host responses after intestinal transplantation. The protocol was immunoSEQ multiplex PCR, while the TCRdb copy is restricted to in-frame clones and leaves out a portion. There are under 95,000 clones in the sample; roughly 90% occur only once, and 0.28% lies in the top ten. Their antigens remain unidentified. Specimen: unstimulated CD4+ T cells sorted from spleen or lymph node cells, collected before transplant. The origin of the receptors is a human donor who was the organ donor for an intestinal transplant. Both conserved end residues are part of each CDR3. The order of the fields is J gene, clone size, D gene, CDR3 length, V gene, CDR3 DNA, CDR3 protein. D genes are given only for firm matches. The size field is filled for only some rows; it gives once, few, many or a size class.

>TRBJ2-7|.|.|11|TRBV29-1
TGCAGCGTGGCCACCTTCTACGAGCAGTACTTC
CSVATFYEQYF
>TRBJ1-1|.|.|14|TRBV18
TGTGCCAGCTCACCGGCGGGGGTGGACACTGAAGCTTTCTTT
CASSPAGVDTEAFF
>TRBJ2-3|.|.|16|TRBV7-9
TGTGCCAGCAGCTTATGGGGGGGCGGTGGCACAGATACGCAGTATTTT
CASSLWGGGGTDTQYF
>TRBJ2-3|.|TRBD1|18|TRBV7-3
TGTGCCAGCAGCTTAAAGGGACAGGGGGCGCGTACGACAGATACGCAGTATTTT
CASSLKGQGARTTDTQYF
>TRBJ1-6|.|TRBD1|15|TRBV27
TGTGCCAGCACGGGACAGTTGTTAACTAATTCACCCCTCCACTTT
CASTGQLLTNSPLHF
>TRBJ2-5|.|TRBD2|16|TRBV11-2
TGTGCCAGCAGCCCGACTAGCGGGAGCTCCCCGGCGACCCAGTACTTC
CASSPTSGSSPATQYF
>TRBJ2-1|.|.|14|TRBV9
TGTGCCAGCAGCGTACGGCGGGGTAACAATGAGCAGTTCTTC
CASSVRRGNNEQFF
>TRBJ2-1|.|TRBD2|16|TRBV19
TGTGCCAGTAGTCCCCGAGCCGGGGGGGCGGGTTTTGAGCAGTTCTTC
CASSPRAGGAGFEQFF
>TRBJ2-3|.|.|9|TRBV2
TGTGCCACCCGTTCGAGGCAGTATTTT
CATRSRQYF
>TRBJ2-1|.|TRBD1|15|TRBV19
TGTGCCAGTAGTATGGTCCAGGGGGCTAGGAATGAGCAGTTCTTC
CASSMVQGARNEQFF
>TRBJ2-7|.|TRBD1|13|TRBV10-3
TGTGCCATCAAGGCACAGGGGGCTATCGGGCAGTACTTC
CAIKAQGAIGQYF
>TRBJ2-1|.|.|13|TRBV29-1
TGCAGCGGTTCCCAGCCAGGGGTGAATGAGCAGTTCTTC
CSGSQPGVNEQFF
>TRBJ1-3|.|.|16|TRBV11-2
TGTGCCAGCAGCTTAGGGTCAGGGCCCTCTGGAAACACCATATATTTT
CASSLGSGPSGNTIYF
>TRBJ2-7|.|TRBD1|16|TRBV11-1
TGTGCCAGCAGCTTAAGTAGGGACAGGTCTTCCTACGAGCAGTACTTC
CASSLSRDRSSYEQYF
>TRBJ2-7|once|.|15|TRBV7-9
TGTGCCAGCAGTCGTGATGGGCCGACGGCCATGAATCCGTACTTC
CASSRDGPTAMNPYF
>TRBJ2-5|few|.|15|TRBV30
TGTGCCTGGAGTCGACGACTAGTAGGGGAAGAGACCCAGTACTTC
CAWSRRLVGEETQYF
>TRBJ1-5|once|.|14|TRBV28
TGTGCCAGCAGTTCAGCGTATAGCAATCAGCCCCAGCATTTT
CASSSAYSNQPQHF
>TRBJ1-1|.|.|14|TRBV7-9
TGTGCCAGCAGCTTAGTACAGGTGGGAACTGAAGCTTTCTTT
CASSLVQVGTEAFF
>TRBJ2-3|.|.|16|TRBV5-6
TGTGCCAGCAGCTTGGTGGCAGTCAGATACACAGATACGCAGTATTTT
CASSLVAVRYTDTQYF
>TRBJ1-1|.|TRBD1|14|TRBV11-3
TGTGCCAGCAGCCAACAGGGGCAGTTCACTGAAGCTTTCTTT
CASSQQGQFTEAFF
>TRBJ2-3|.|.|13|TRBV4-1
TGCGCCAGCAGCCAAGCGGGGGTCGGTACGCAGTATTTT
CASSQAGVGTQYF
>TRBJ1-3|.|.|12|TRBV5-6
TGTGCCACAGGCGCACCTGGAAACACCATATATTTT
CATGAPGNTIYF
>TRBJ1-1|.|.|11|TRBV4-1
TGCGCCAGCAGCCGGGAGGGTTTGGCTTTCTTT
CASSREGLAFF
>TRBJ2-7|once|.|11|TRBV20-1
TGCAGTGCCCACCGGGCCTACGAGCAGTACTTC
CSAHRAYEQYF
>TRBJ2-1|.|TRBD2|15|TRBV11-2
TGTGCCAGCAGCTTATTAGCGGGAGCTAGGAATGAGCAGTTCTTC
CASSLLAGARNEQFF
>TRBJ1-5|.|TRBD1|16|TRBV28
TGTGCCAGCAGTCCCACACAGGGGGCGGCGAATCAGCCCCAGCATTTT
CASSPTQGAANQPQHF
>TRBJ2-5|.|TRBD2|13|TRBV19
TGTGCCAGTAGGCCTAGCGGTGGGGAGACCCAGTACTTC
CASRPSGGETQYF
>TRBJ2-1|.|.|15|TRBV4-1
TGCGCCAGCAGCCAAACGGGACGGCGGGGCAATGAGCAGTTCTTC
CASSQTGRRGNEQFF
>TRBJ2-2|.|TRBD2|14|TRBV4-1
TGCGCCAGCAGCCACGGGAGGGACACCGGGGAGCTGTTTTTT
CASSHGRDTGELFF
>TRBJ2-2|few|.|18|TRBV4-3
TGCGCCAGCAGCACCCGAGGGGGGGACGCGAGGTTCACCGGGGAGCTGTTTTTT
CASSTRGGDARFTGELFF
>TRBJ1-1|.|.|14|TRBV18
TGTGCCAGCTCACCCGGGACAATTGACACTGAAGCTTTCTTT
CASSPGTIDTEAFF
>TRBJ1-5|.|TRBD1|17|TRBV7-9
TGTGCCAGCAGCCGGAGACCGGGACAGGGGTTCGTGGAGCCCCAGCATTTT
CASSRRPGQGFVEPQHF
>TRBJ2-3|once|TRBD1|15|TRBV19
TGTGCCAGTAGTATTGCCGGGACAGGGACAGATACGCAGTATTTT
CASSIAGTGTDTQYF
>TRBJ2-1|.|.|15|TRBV5-1
TGCGCCAGCAGCTTAGCTGTAAGCTCCTACAATGAGCAGTTCTTC
CASSLAVSSYNEQFF
>TRBJ2-1|once|.|17|TRBV11-2
TGTGCCAGCAGCTTAGATTGGCAGCTAGTCCGAAGCAATGAGCAGTTCTTC
CASSLDWQLVRSNEQFF